A selection of T cell receptor beta chains follows, all from one sample in a study of Ad26.COV2.S vaccination and SARS-CoV-2 variants. Profiling relied on immunoSEQ multiplex PCR, and the TCRdb table lists in-frame clones only, not all of them. Of about 320,000 clones listed, about 86% are singletons. Sequencing was performed on peripheral blood, taken in a trial of Ad26.COV2.S vaccine versus placebo. Receptors originate from a person aged 18-65 years who received the Ad26.COV2.S COVID-19 vaccine or a placebo. Both conserved end residues are part of each CDR3. D genes are given only for firm matches. Clone size appears in some rows only: once, few, many, or a class for an expanded clone.

D: NA
J: TRBJ1-3
size: NA
V: TRBV30
CDR3: CAWSVLGLGDTIYF
DNA: TGTGCCTGGAGTGTACTCGGGTTGGGGGACACCATATATTTT

D: TRBD2
J: TRBJ2-3
size: NA
V: TRBV5-1
CDR3: CASSSTSVPDTQYF
DNA: TGCGCCAGCAGCTCCACTAGCGTCCCAGATACGCAGTATTTT

D: NA
J: TRBJ1-6
size: once
V: TRBV30
CDR3: CAWSVGTGNSPLHF
DNA: TGTGCCTGGAGTGTGGGGACGGGTAATTCACCCCTCCACTTT

D: TRBD1
J: TRBJ2-5
size: few
V: TRBV2
CDR3: CASSGLDRGEETQYF
DNA: TGTGCCAGCAGTGGGTTGGACAGGGGAGAGGAGACCCAGTACTTC

D: TRBD1
J: TRBJ2-3
size: NA
V: TRBV15
CDR3: CATSRRTGTDTQYF
DNA: TGTGCCACCAGCAGGAGGACAGGAACAGATACGCAGTATTTT

D: NA
J: TRBJ1-1
size: NA
V: TRBV5-1
CDR3: CASSPGKGQFPEAFF
DNA: TGCGCCAGCAGCCCGGGGAAAGGACAGTTCCCTGAAGCTTTCTTT

D: NA
J: TRBJ1-5
size: NA
V: TRBV4-3
CDR3: CASSLDTGQPQHF
DNA: TGCGCCAGCAGCCTAGATACCGGACAGCCCCAGCATTTT

D: NA
J: TRBJ2-7
size: NA
V: TRBV6-1
CDR3: CASSEASGGWYF
DNA: TGTGCCAGCAGTGAAGCATCAGGTGGATGGTACTTC

D: TRBD2
J: TRBJ2-3
size: NA
V: TRBV10-1
CDR3: CASSEDSLAGLTDTQYF
DNA: TGCGCCAGCAGTGAGGACTCCCTAGCGGGGCTAACAGATACGCAGTATTTT

D: NA
J: TRBJ1-2
size: NA
V: TRBV5-1
CDR3: CASSLWGRDYGYTF
DNA: TGCGCCAGCAGCTTATGGGGGCGCGACTATGGCTACACCTTC

D: NA
J: TRBJ1-2
size: NA
V: TRBV28
CDR3: CASSPNSIYGYTF
DNA: TGTGCCAGCAGCCCGAATTCGATCTATGGCTACACCTTC

D: NA
J: TRBJ2-5
size: NA
V: TRBV6-5
CDR3: CASSYSPGHKETQYF
DNA: TGTGCCAGCAGTTACTCCCCGGGACACAAAGAGACCCAGTACTTC

D: TRBD1
J: TRBJ1-5
size: NA
V: TRBV25-1
CDR3: CASSEEGTGYEPQHF
DNA: TGTGCCAGCAGTGAAGAGGGGACAGGGTATGAGCCCCAGCATTTT

D: NA
J: TRBJ1-1
size: NA
V: TRBV30
CDR3: CAWWATYPEAFF
DNA: TGTGCCTGGTGGGCAACCTATCCTGAAGCTTTCTTT

D: TRBD2
J: TRBJ2-5
size: once
V: TRBV7-2
CDR3: CASSLVASGGKETQYF
DNA: TGTGCCAGCAGCTTAGTGGCTAGCGGGGGTAAGGAGACCCAGTACTTC

D: NA
J: TRBJ2-5
size: NA
V: TRBV18
CDR3: CASSLGREETQYF
DNA: TGTGCCAGCTCACTCGGCAGGGAAGAGACCCAGTACTTC

D: TRBD1
J: TRBJ2-2
size: NA
V: TRBV7-2
CDR3: CASSSGTVDTGELFF
DNA: TGTGCCAGCAGCTCCGGGACAGTCGACACCGGGGAGCTGTTTTTT

D: TRBD2
J: TRBJ2-3
size: NA
V: TRBV7-3
CDR3: CASSSGLAGVTDTQYF
DNA: TGTGCCAGCAGCTCCGGACTAGCGGGGGTGACAGATACGCAGTATTTT

D: NA
J: TRBJ1-4
size: once
V: TRBV7-2
CDR3: CASSLAAGVGEKLFF
DNA: TGTGCCAGCAGCTTAGCGGCGGGGGTAGGAGAAAAACTGTTTTTT

D: NA
J: TRBJ1-1
size: NA
V: TRBV12-3/TRBV12-4
CDR3: CASSTRMGEAFF
DNA: TGTGCCAGCAGTACCCGGATGGGGGAAGCTTTCTTT

D: TRBD1
J: TRBJ1-1
size: NA
V: TRBV12-5
CDR3: CASGSDRGPTEAFF
DNA: TGTGCTAGTGGTTCGGACAGGGGGCCCACTGAAGCTTTCTTT

D: TRBD1
J: TRBJ2-3
size: NA
V: TRBV11-3
CDR3: CASSLDGQGTDTQYF
DNA: TGTGCCAGCAGCTTAGATGGACAGGGGACAGATACGCAGTATTTT

D: TRBD2
J: TRBJ2-7
size: NA
V: TRBV4-3
CDR3: CASSQALAGGSYEQYF
DNA: TGCGCCAGCAGCCAAGCACTAGCGGGGGGATCCTACGAGCAGTACTTC

D: NA
J: TRBJ1-6
size: NA
V: TRBV27
CDR3: CASSSRGSYSPLHF
DNA: TGTGCCAGCAGTTCTCGGGGTAGCTATTCACCCCTCCACTTT

D: NA
J: TRBJ2-6
size: few
V: TRBV5-5
CDR3: CASSSTPGLGVSGANVLTF
DNA: TGTGCCAGCAGCTCTACACCGGGACTGGGAGTCTCTGGGGCCAACGTCCTGACTTTC

D: NA
J: TRBJ1-5
size: NA
V: TRBV5-1
CDR3: CASSLSGDSNQPQHF
DNA: TGCGCCAGCAGCTTGAGCGGGGATAGCAATCAGCCCCAGCATTTT

D: TRBD1
J: TRBJ2-1
size: NA
V: TRBV11-3
CDR3: CASSSGQANYNEQFF
DNA: TGTGCCAGCAGCTCAGGACAGGCGAACTACAATGAGCAGTTCTTC

D: TRBD1
J: TRBJ2-5
size: NA
V: TRBV2
CDR3: CASRKGTGQETQYF
DNA: TGTGCCAGCAGGAAAGGGACAGGCCAAGAGACCCAGTACTTC

D: NA
J: TRBJ1-1
size: NA
V: TRBV18
CDR3: CASSFIHPENTEAFF
DNA: TGTGCCAGCTCGTTTATACACCCCGAGAACACTGAAGCTTTCTTT

D: NA
J: TRBJ1-3
size: few
V: TRBV5-4
CDR3: CASSEKTGSGNTIYF
DNA: TGTGCCAGCAGCGAAAAGACAGGCTCTGGAAACACCATATATTTT

D: NA
J: TRBJ1-5
size: NA
V: TRBV19
CDR3: CASSIFVAGPQPQHF
DNA: TGTGCCAGTAGTATATTCGTGGCGGGACCCCAGCCCCAGCATTTT

D: NA
J: TRBJ1-5
size: NA
V: TRBV27
CDR3: CASSLRQDINQPQHF
DNA: TGTGCCAGCAGTTTGCGGCAGGATATTAATCAGCCCCAGCATTTT

D: TRBD2
J: TRBJ2-1
size: once
V: TRBV5-1
CDR3: CASSLDGGGTGEQFF
DNA: TGCGCCAGCAGCTTGGACGGCGGGGGTACTGGTGAGCAGTTCTTC

D: TRBD1
J: TRBJ2-5
size: NA
V: TRBV2
CDR3: CASRLGQGSETQYF
DNA: TGTGCCAGCAGGTTGGGACAGGGTAGCGAGACCCAGTACTTC

D: NA
J: TRBJ1-2
size: once
V: TRBV30
CDR3: CAWTANYGYTF
DNA: TGTGCCTGGACAGCTAACTATGGCTACACCTTC

D: NA
J: TRBJ1-2
size: NA
V: TRBV29-1
CDR3: CSVEDQRAGGYTF
DNA: TGCAGCGTTGAAGATCAACGGGCGGGTGGCTACACCTTC

D: NA
J: TRBJ2-1
size: NA
V: TRBV6-2/TRBV6-3
CDR3: CASSSSILAILPNEQFF
DNA: NA

D: NA
J: TRBJ1-1
size: NA
V: TRBV13
CDR3: CASSFEGSNTEAFF
DNA: TGTGCCAGCAGCTTTGAGGGCTCGAACACTGAAGCTTTCTTT

D: TRBD1
J: TRBJ2-1
size: NA
V: TRBV3-1/TRBV3-2
CDR3: CASSQAGQGGEQFF
DNA: TGTGCCAGCAGCCAAGCCGGACAGGGCGGTGAGCAGTTCTTC

D: NA
J: TRBJ2-6
size: NA
V: TRBV5-1
CDR3: CASSLGSWSAGANVLTF
DNA: TGCGCCAGCAGCTTGGGGTCTTGGAGCGCTGGGGCCAACGTCCTGACTTTC

D: NA
J: TRBJ2-7
size: NA
V: TRBV5-1
CDR3: CASSLSEGYEQYF
DNA: TGCGCCAGCAGCTTGTCGGAGGGGTACGAGCAGTACTTC

D: TRBD1
J: TRBJ1-1
size: NA
V: TRBV5-4
CDR3: CASSQGQGIRTEAFF
DNA: TGTGCCAGCAGCCAGGGACAGGGGATTAGGACTGAAGCTTTCTTT

D: TRBD1
J: TRBJ1-2
size: once
V: TRBV7-9
CDR3: CASSRDSFYTF
DNA: TGTGCCAGCAGCCGGGACAGTTTCTACACCTTC

D: NA
J: TRBJ1-3
size: NA
V: TRBV9
CDR3: CASNRDDSGNTIYF
DNA: TGTGCCAGCAACCGGGACGACTCTGGAAACACCATATATTTT

D: NA
J: TRBJ2-7
size: NA
V: TRBV6-4
CDR3: CASSDVNSSYEQYF
DNA: TGTGCCAGCAGTGACGTTAACAGCTCCTACGAGCAGTACTTC

D: NA
J: TRBJ1-5
size: NA
V: TRBV27
CDR3: CASSLLSTGLNQPQHF
DNA: TGTGCCAGCAGTTTACTGTCCACAGGGTTGAATCAGCCCCAGCATTTT

D: TRBD1
J: TRBJ2-1
size: NA
V: TRBV6-2/TRBV6-3
CDR3: CASSQTGSLGNEQFF
DNA: TGTGCCAGCAGCCAGACAGGGTCGCTTGGGAATGAGCAGTTCTTC

D: NA
J: TRBJ2-3
size: NA
V: TRBV24-1
CDR3: CATSDPSMGPTDTQYF
DNA: TGTGCCACCAGTGATCCCTCAATGGGTCCCACAGATACGCAGTATTTT

D: NA
J: TRBJ1-2
size: NA
V: TRBV7-9
CDR3: CASSLSPRTSDGYTF
DNA: TGTGCCAGCAGCTTAAGTCCCCGGACATCGGATGGCTACACCTTC

D: TRBD1
J: TRBJ2-1
size: NA
V: TRBV2
CDR3: CASIVDRGDNEQFF
DNA: TGTGCCAGCATTGTCGACAGGGGCGACAATGAGCAGTTCTTC

D: NA
J: TRBJ1-1
size: NA
V: TRBV6-5
CDR3: CASSRRGLDLEAFF
DNA: TGTGCCAGCAGCCGAAGGGGGTTGGACCTTGAAGCTTTCTTT

D: TRBD1
J: TRBJ2-1
size: once
V: TRBV7-9
CDR3: CASTSWDREGGEQFF
DNA: TGTGCCAGCACCTCATGGGACAGGGAAGGAGGTGAGCAGTTCTTC

D: NA
J: TRBJ2-1
size: few
V: TRBV7-3
CDR3: CASSLSGAKYNEQFF
DNA: TGTGCCAGCAGCTTAAGTGGGGCGAAATACAATGAGCAGTTCTTC

D: TRBD1
J: TRBJ2-7
size: NA
V: TRBV2
CDR3: CAASNSILDRDRYEQYF
DNA: TGTGCCGCAAGTAACTCCATCCTGGACAGGGACCGCTACGAGCAGTACTTC

D: NA
J: TRBJ2-1
size: NA
V: TRBV5-6
CDR3: CASSLVITGSSYNEQFF
DNA: TGTGCCAGCAGCTTGGTTATTACAGGGAGCTCCTACAATGAGCAGTTCTTC